This is a list of T cell receptor beta chains from one sample in a study of monozygotic twins with inflammatory bowel disease. Following a re-call of the 5' RACE reads, TCRdb has one entry per CDR3 protein and lacks DNA. Here the sample table reports approximately 400,000 distinct CDR3 sequences. The sample comprised blood. These receptors were collected from a human donor with ulcerative colitis or Crohn's disease, or a healthy co-twin of an affected twin (not recorded which). The CDR3 runs from the conserved cysteine through the conserved F or W. The order of the fields is V gene, J gene, CDR3 protein.

V: TRBV5-1; J: TRBJ2-2; CDR3: CASSLDSGSSGELFF
V: TRBV30; J: TRBJ1-2; CDR3: CAWSPFRARGYTF
V: TRBV12-3/TRBV12-4; J: TRBJ2-7; CDR3: CASSQETGVWYEQYF
V: TRBV20-1; J: TRBJ2-1; CDR3: CSAPPYLAGGPSYNEQFF
V: TRBV7-8; J: TRBJ2-1; CDR3: CASSLFRVRASYNEQFF
V: TRBV16; J: TRBJ1-5; CDR3: CASSQTGNSNQPQHF
V: TRBV10-3; J: TRBJ1-6; CDR3: CAISESGYSPLHF
V: TRBV15; J: TRBJ2-1; CDR3: CATSTGPNNEQFF
V: TRBV9; J: TRBJ1-6; CDR3: CASSAAQGRNSPLHF
V: TRBV5-4; J: TRBJ2-1; CDR3: CASRDTSGRAEQFF
V: TRBV14; J: TRBJ2-1; CDR3: CASRIEAGEQFF
V: TRBV21-1; J: TRBJ1-1; CDR3: CASSITDTEAFF
V: TRBV7-9; J: TRBJ1-1; CDR3: CASRRPPTGVSNTEAFF
V: TRBV7-3; J: TRBJ2-5; CDR3: CASSKTGVDETQYF
V: TRBV7-3; J: TRBJ2-7; CDR3: CASSLTHPPSEQYF
V: TRBV7-3; J: TRBJ2-4; CDR3: CASSLEGTKNIQYF
V: TRBV6-6; J: TRBJ2-1; CDR3: CASTNRGLYNEQFF
V: TRBV18; J: TRBJ2-7; CDR3: CASSPGGSRNEQYF
V: TRBV20-1; J: TRBJ2-1; CDR3: CSARPSRAVGLYNEQFF
V: TRBV13; J: TRBJ2-7; CDR3: CASSITGDYEQYF
V: TRBV5-1; J: TRBJ1-2; CDR3: CASSLAGSGGRGYTF
V: TRBV6-5; J: TRBJ2-6; CDR3: CASSIQGGGANVLTF
V: TRBV3-1; J: TRBJ2-1; CDR3: CASSAQGALNEQFF
V: TRBV7-2; J: TRBJ1-6; CDR3: CASSPPRGSYNSPLHF
V: TRBV5-1; J: TRBJ1-1; CDR3: CASSLQRKNTEAFF
V: TRBV5-1; J: TRBJ1-1; CDR3: CASKDRVEAFF
V: TRBV15; J: TRBJ2-1; CDR3: CATSSPSSNEQFF
V: TRBV19; J: TRBJ1-5; CDR3: CASSRGRDSNQPQHF
V: TRBV11-2; J: TRBJ2-2; CDR3: CASSLYGGSGGELFF
V: TRBV5-1; J: TRBJ1-3; CDR3: CASSQVASGNTIYF
V: TRBV5-8; J: TRBJ2-3; CDR3: CASSLQGSADTQYF
V: TRBV5-5; J: TRBJ1-5; CDR3: CASSQGQGVRQPQHF
V: TRBV28; J: TRBJ2-2; CDR3: CASSELSGSDTGELFF
V: TRBV11-2; J: TRBJ2-1; CDR3: CASSLDRLAGVSYNEQFF
V: TRBV20-1; J: TRBJ1-1; CDR3: CSASEIEPEAFF
V: TRBV27; J: TRBJ2-7; CDR3: CASSLSAGGNEQYF
V: TRBV7-6; J: TRBJ2-2; CDR3: CASSLRRGGLSGELFF